This T cell receptor (beta chain) came from a study of CD8+ T cells in alopecia areata listed by TCRdb under 2018. Study-wide context: Treated patients were enrolled in an open-label pilot trial of oral tofacitinib, 5 to 10 mg twice daily, for moderate-to-severe alopecia areata. Patients stayed on tofacitinib for 6 to 18 months and then had 6 months of follow-up off drug so that delayed response and recurrence could be assessed. The study used high-throughput TCRbeta sequencing to examine T cell clonal expansion in alopecia areata, in both the C3H/HeJ mouse model and human patients. Scalp tissue and sorted CD4+ and CD8+ peripheral blood T cells from patchy and totalis/universalis alopecia areata patients and from healthy controls were covered by human TCRbeta sequencing. Patients on tofacitinib were biopsied at baseline and after 4 and 24 weeks of treatment, and several of the patients also had a later scalp biopsy. Scalp clonality was compared across normal scalp (n=4), patchy alopecia areata scalp (n=8), and alopecia totalis/universalis scalp (n=8). RNA was obtained with the PAXgene miRNA kit for fixed scalp, the miRNeasy kit for PBMCs, and the RNeasy kit for mouse skin. TCRbeta CDR3 regions were amplified by immunoSEQ multiplex PCR using 35 Vbeta forward and 13 Jbeta reverse primers.

Results and caveats for the whole study, not just this receptor: Compared with mice, TCR sequences shared between patients were less clear, possibly partly because of HLA diversity across the patient population. Unlike mouse skin, which is dominated by gammadelta T cells, normal human skin has resident alphabeta T cells that are also sequenced, and this complicates analysis of the scalp TCR repertoire. Higher clonality and more expanded CD8+ clones were observed in lesional scalp than in normal scalp, particularly in alopecia totalis/universalis, a finding suggestive of antigenic drive.

The CDR3 starts with the cysteine, ends with the phenylalanine, and has 13 residues. Kept here is only the CDR3 DNA, which spans 39 bases and is read in frame from base 1. A distance of 13 bases separates the germline ends of V and J, which lose 3 bases and 5 bases respectively. The germline V gene supplies CDR1 SQVTM and CDR2 ANQGSEA. Libraries were constructed by the immunoSEQ multiplex PCR assay. RNA was extracted from all samples and reverse transcribed into cDNA, which served as template for TCR sequencing. SuperScript III was used for first-strand cDNA synthesis, primed with a 2:1 mix of oligo-dT and random hexamers. A synthetic immune receptor repertoire was used to gauge amplification bias, and whatever bias remained was removed computationally. The paper's processing steps were these. Raw reads were preprocessed to remove errors, and CDR3 was defined according to IMGT conventions as the region from the conserved cysteine to phenylalanine. Clonality was computed by normalizing Shannon entropy by log2 of the number of productive unique TCRs and subtracting the result from 1. Whether each scalp clone was CD4 or CD8 was inferred by checking scalp TCRbeta sequences against the CD4 and CD8 repertoires from sorted blood. The table comes from immuneACCESS by way of TCRdb, which keeps in-frame sequences with V and J called. Part of the clones is missing from these tables; in studies checked, under half for an unresolved V gene and the rest for unknown reasons. That table furnishes V, J and clone size, whereas the DNA furnished D and trimming. This sample has 150,000 to 200,000 clones in its table, and 50% to 60% of those were observed once. The leading ten clones occupy under 15% of the sample.

Details on this clone: Which antigen it targets is not known. One base away there is no much larger clone; base qualities are not given.

This specimen's time point label, per the study, means: baseline before oral tofacitinib. Lesional scalp punch biopsies and peripheral blood were collected from alopecia areata patients. PBMCs were separated by density centrifugation and stained for CD3, CD4 and CD8, after which CD4+ and CD8+ T cells were sorted on a FACSAria. This TCR was recovered from a human donor with alopecia areata. The sequence joins TRBV29-1 to TRBJ2-5; the D region possibly corresponds to TRBD2 (5 bases align). Here the sequenced sample was CD4+ T cells sorted from blood, taken at week 0. The CDR3 reads as follows: CSVENLRGETQYF. At the DNA level, the sequence is TGCAGCGTTGAGAATCTAAGAGGGGAGACCCAGTACTTC.